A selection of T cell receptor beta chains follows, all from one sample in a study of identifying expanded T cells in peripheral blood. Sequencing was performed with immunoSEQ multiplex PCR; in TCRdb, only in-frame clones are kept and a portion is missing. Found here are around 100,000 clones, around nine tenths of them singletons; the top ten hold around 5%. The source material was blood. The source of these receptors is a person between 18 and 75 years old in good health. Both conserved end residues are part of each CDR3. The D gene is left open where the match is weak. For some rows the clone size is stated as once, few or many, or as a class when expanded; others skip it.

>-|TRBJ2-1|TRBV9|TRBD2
CASSPYPDRLAGAYNEQFF
TGTGCCAGCAGCCCCTATCCCGATAGACTAGCGGGAGCCTACAATGAGCAGTTCTTC
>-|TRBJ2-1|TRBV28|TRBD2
CASSLVAVAGGDNEQFF
TGTGCCAGCAGTTTGGTAGCCGTAGCGGGAGGTGATAATGAGCAGTTCTTC
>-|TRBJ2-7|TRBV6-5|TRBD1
CASSYAQGNGYEQYF
TGTGCCAGCAGTTACGCACAGGGGAACGGCTACGAGCAGTACTTC
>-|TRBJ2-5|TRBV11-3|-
CASSSMTGEGETQYF
TGTGCCAGCAGTTCAATGACAGGGGAGGGGGAGACCCAGTACTTC
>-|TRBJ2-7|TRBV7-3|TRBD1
CASSLMSTGWDEQYF
TGTGCCAGCAGCTTAATGTCGACAGGGTGGGACGAGCAGTACTTC
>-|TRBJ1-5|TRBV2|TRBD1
CASRLGQGGNQPQHF
TGTGCCAGCAGGCTGGGACAGGGTGGCAATCAGCCCCAGCATTTT
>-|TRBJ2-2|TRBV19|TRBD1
CATTGGAWNTGELFF
TGTGCCACGACAGGGGGCGCTTGGAACACCGGGGAGCTGTTTTTT
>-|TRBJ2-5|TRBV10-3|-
CAISDVETQYF
TGTGCCATCAGTGACGTCGAGACCCAGTACTTC
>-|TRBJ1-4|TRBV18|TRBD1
CASMGQENEKLFF
TGTGCCAGTATGGGACAGGAGAATGAAAAACTGTTTTTT
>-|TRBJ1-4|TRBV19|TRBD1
CASKNQGARNEKLFF
TGTGCCAGTAAGAACCAGGGGGCGCGGAATGAAAAACTGTTTTTT
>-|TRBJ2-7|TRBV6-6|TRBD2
CASSYPLAGTYEQYF
TGTGCCAGCAGTTACCCGCTAGCGGGAACCTACGAGCAGTACTTC
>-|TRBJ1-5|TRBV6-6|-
CASSWGPGSNQPQHF
TGTGCCAGCAGTTGGGGCCCGGGGAGCAATCAGCCCCAGCATTTT
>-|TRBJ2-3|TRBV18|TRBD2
CASSPGLAGARDTQYF
TGTGCCAGCTCACCGGGACTAGCGGGGGCTAGAGATACGCAGTATTTT
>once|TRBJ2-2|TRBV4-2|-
CASSREGMDSGGELFF
TGTGCCAGCAGCCGAGAGGGGATGGATTCAGGCGGGGAGCTGTTTTTT
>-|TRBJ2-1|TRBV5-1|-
CASSLLKGMAGNEQFF
TGCGCCAGCAGCTTGTTAAAGGGAATGGCGGGCAATGAGCAGTTCTTC
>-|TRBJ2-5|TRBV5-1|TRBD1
CASSPQGAETQYF
TGCGCCAGCAGCCCCCAGGGGGCGGAGACCCAGTACTTC
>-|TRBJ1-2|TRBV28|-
CASSSGYGYTF
TGTGCCAGCAGCTCTGGCTATGGCTACACCTTC
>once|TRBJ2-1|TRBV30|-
CAWSVGSAVEQFF
TGTGCCTGGAGTGTGGGGTCCGCTGTTGAGCAGTTCTTC
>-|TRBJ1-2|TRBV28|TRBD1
CASSRDRGAYGYTF
TGTGCCAGCAGTCGGGACAGGGGGGCCTATGGCTACACCTTC
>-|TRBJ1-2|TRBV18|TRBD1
CASSPGRDRSPHTF
TGTGCCAGCTCACCCGGACGGGACAGGAGTCCCCACACCTTC
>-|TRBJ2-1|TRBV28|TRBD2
CASSPEAGVMYNEQFF
TGTGCCAGCAGTCCAGAGGCGGGAGTCATGTACAATGAGCAGTTCTTC
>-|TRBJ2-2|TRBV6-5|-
CASSYSTGELFF
TGTGCCAGCAGTTACTCTACCGGGGAGCTGTTTTTT
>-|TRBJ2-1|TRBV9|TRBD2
CASSVALGTSGRYNEQFF
TGTGCCAGCAGCGTAGCTCTAGGGACTAGCGGGCGCTACAATGAGCAGTTCTTC
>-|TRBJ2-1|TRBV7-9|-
CASSYGQGGNEQFF
TGTGCCAGCAGCTACGGACAGGGAGGGAATGAGCAGTTCTTC
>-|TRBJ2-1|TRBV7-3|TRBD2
CASSDLKRGGYNEQFF
TGTGCCAGCAGCGACCTGAAGCGGGGGGGCTACAATGAGCAGTTCTTC
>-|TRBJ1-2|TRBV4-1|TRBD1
CASSQGDLQGAQGYTF
TGCGCCAGCAGCCAGGGGGATCTACAGGGGGCGCAGGGCTACACCTTC
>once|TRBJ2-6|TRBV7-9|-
CASSLGTLKEGFGANVLTF
TGTGCCAGCAGCTTAGGGACGCTTAAGGAGGGCTTCGGGGCCAACGTCCTGACTTTC
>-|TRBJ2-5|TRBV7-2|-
CASSLVVGLETQYF
TGTGCCAGCAGCTTAGTCGTGGGCTTGGAGACCCAGTACTTC
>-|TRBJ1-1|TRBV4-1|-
CASSQDRDPGTEAFF
TGCGCCAGCAGCCAAGATCGCGACCCGGGGACTGAAGCTTTCTTT
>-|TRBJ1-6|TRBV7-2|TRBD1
CASTGTADSPLHF
TGTGCCAGCACCGGGACAGCGGATTCACCCCTCCACTTT
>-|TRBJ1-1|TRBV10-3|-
CAIRGRNPNTEAFF
TGTGCCATCAGGGGACGGAACCCGAACACTGAAGCTTTCTTT
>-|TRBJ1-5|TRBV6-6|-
CASREGQNSNQPQHF
TGTGCCAGCAGAGAAGGACAGAATAGCAATCAGCCCCAGCATTTT
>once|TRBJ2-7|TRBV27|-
CASSLGADLSYEQYF
TGTGCCAGCAGTTTGGGAGCGGACTTAAGCTACGAGCAGTACTTC
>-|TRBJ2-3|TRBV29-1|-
CSVLPSTDTQYF
TGCAGCGTTCTACCTAGCACAGATACGCAGTATTTT
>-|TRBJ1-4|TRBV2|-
CASTNAQGSEKLFF
TGTGCCAGCACTAACGCCCAGGGTAGTGAAAAACTGTTTTTT
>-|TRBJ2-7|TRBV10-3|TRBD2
CAISELAGGTYEQYF
TGTGCCATCAGTGAGCTAGCGGGAGGAACCTACGAGCAGTACTTC
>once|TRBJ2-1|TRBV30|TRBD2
CAWRFPAQRETNEQFF
TGTGCCTGGAGGTTCCCCGCCCAGCGGGAGACCAATGAGCAGTTCTTC
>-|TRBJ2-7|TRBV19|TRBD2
CASSIGSGGPYEQYF
TGTGCCAGTAGTATAGGTAGCGGGGGTCCCTACGAGCAGTACTTC
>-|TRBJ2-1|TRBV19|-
CASSFGLSSYNEQFF
TGTGCCAGTAGTTTTGGGCTGAGCTCCTACAATGAGCAGTTCTTC
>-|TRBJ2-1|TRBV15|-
CATSGGADEQFF
TGTGCCACCAGCGGGGGGGCCGATGAGCAGTTCTTC
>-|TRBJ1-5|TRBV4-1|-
CASSQDGRGNQPQHF
TGCGCCAGCAGCCAAGATGGAAGGGGGAATCAGCCCCAGCATTTT
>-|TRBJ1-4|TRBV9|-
CASSVEGLEEKLFF
TGTGCCAGCAGCGTAGAGGGACTGGAGGAAAAACTGTTTTTT
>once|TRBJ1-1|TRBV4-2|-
CASSQDRGPGIEAFF
TGTGCCAGCAGCCAAGATAGGGGTCCTGGCATTGAAGCTTTCTTT
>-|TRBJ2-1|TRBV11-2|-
CASSLEGFSYNEQFF
TGTGCCAGCAGCTTAGAGGGTTTTTCCTACAATGAGCAGTTCTTC